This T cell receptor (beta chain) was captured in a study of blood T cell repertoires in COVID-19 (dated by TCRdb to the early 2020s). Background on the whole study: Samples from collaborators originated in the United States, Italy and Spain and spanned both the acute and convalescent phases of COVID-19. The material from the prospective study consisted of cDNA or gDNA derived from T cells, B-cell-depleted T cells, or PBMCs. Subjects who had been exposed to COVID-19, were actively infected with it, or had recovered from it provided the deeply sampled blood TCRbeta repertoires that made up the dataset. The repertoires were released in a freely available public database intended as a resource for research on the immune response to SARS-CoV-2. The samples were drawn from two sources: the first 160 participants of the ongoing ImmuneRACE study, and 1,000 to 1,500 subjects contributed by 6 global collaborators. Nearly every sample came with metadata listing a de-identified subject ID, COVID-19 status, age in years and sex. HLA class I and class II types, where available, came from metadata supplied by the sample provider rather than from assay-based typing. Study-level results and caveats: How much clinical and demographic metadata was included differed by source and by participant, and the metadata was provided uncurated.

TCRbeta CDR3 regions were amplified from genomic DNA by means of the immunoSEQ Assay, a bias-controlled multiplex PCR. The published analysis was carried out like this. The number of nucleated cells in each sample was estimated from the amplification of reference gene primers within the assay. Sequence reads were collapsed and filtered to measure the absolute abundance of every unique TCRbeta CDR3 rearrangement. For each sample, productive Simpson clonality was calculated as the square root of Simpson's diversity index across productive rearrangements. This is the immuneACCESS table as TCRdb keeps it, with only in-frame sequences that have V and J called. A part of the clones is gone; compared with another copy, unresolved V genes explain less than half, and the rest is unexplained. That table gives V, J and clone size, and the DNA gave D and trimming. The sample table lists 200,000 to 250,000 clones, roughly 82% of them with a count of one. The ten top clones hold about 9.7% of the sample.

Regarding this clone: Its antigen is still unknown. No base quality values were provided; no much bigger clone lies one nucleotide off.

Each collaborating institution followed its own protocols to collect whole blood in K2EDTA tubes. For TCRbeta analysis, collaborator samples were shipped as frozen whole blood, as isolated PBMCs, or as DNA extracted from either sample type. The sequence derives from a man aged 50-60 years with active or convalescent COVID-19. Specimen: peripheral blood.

The CDR3 corresponds to CASSLQETQYF. The DNA sequence is as follows: TGTGCCAGCAGCCTACAAGAGACCCAGTACTTC. The rearrangement joined TRBV12-3 or TRBV12-4 to TRBJ2-5; no D gene is confidently identified. The CDR3, cysteine through phenylalanine, is 11 amino acids long. Of all the DNA, just the CDR3 is kept, 33 bases in frame from base 1. Trimming at the junction amounts to 6 bases on V and 2 bases on J, and the germline ends lie 4 bases apart.